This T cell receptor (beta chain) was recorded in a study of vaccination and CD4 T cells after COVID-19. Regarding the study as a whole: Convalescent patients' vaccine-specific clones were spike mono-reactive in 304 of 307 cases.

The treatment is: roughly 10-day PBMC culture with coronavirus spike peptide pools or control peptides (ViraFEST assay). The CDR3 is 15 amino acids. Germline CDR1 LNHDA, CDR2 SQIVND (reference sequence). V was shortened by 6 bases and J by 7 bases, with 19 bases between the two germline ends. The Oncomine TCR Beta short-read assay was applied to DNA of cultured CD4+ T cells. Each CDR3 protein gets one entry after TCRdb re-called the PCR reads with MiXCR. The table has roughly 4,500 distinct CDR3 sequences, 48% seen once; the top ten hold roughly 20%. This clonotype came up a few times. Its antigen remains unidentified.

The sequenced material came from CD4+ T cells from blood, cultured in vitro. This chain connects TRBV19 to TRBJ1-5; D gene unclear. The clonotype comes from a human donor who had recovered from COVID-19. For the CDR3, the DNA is TGTGCCAGTAGCAATGGAGTAGGATCTGGGCAGCCCCAGCATTTT. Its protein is CASSNGVGSGQPQHF.